The 27 T cell receptor beta chains below were found in one sample sequenced in a study of blood T cell repertoires in COVID-19. The data were produced by immunoSEQ multiplex PCR, yet TCRdb's version contains in-frame clones alone and is incomplete. Of over 85,000 clones listed, 84% are singletons. Source material: peripheral blood. The receptors come from a human donor in a cohort sampled during active COVID-19.

The V and J genes are TRBV11-2 and TRBJ2-5; D ambiguous. The V gene's germline CDR1 is SGHAT and CDR2 FQNNGV. This CDR3 spans 15 amino acids. Trimming pared 4 bases from V and 2 bases from J, leaving 14 bases between. CDR3 in DNA: TGTGCCAGCAGCTCACCCCCCGGAGCTCAAGAGACCCAGTACTTC. It yields the protein CASSSPPGAQETQYF.

The rearrangement joins TRBV5-1 to TRBJ2-3, with a tentative D call TRBD1 (6 bases). There are 14 residues in the CDR3. Germline lookup yields CDR1 SGHRS and CDR2 YFSETQ. V was cut by 0 bases and J by 2 bases, with 7 bases left in between. The CDR3 DNA is TGCGCCAGCAGCTTGGCAGGGGACACAGATACGCAGTATTTT. Protein sequence: CASSLAGDTDTQYF.

The rearrangement joins TRBV27 to TRBJ2-3, with a tentative D call TRBD1 (6 bases). Between the trimmed V and J ends, which lost 6 bases and 3 bases, there was a span of 16 bases. This CDR3 comprises 15 residues. CDR1 and CDR2 (germline): MNHEY, SMNVEV (reference sequence). CDR3 sequence (DNA): TGTGCCAGCAGCCCACAGGGTGAGGTTACAGATACGCAGTATTTT. Its protein is CASSPQGEVTDTQYF.

This sequence joins TRBV6-6 and TRBJ1-1; D is undetermined. CDR1 MNHNY and CDR2 SVGAGI come from the germline V gene (reference sequence). V lost 2 bases and J lost 5, with 6 bases in between. The CDR3 runs to 12 residues. The CDR3 protein is CASSYVGTEAFF. As DNA, the CDR3 is TGTGCCAGCAGTTACGTCGGTACTGAAGCTTTCTTT.

The gene calls are TRBV2 and TRBJ1-6; 8 bases are shared with TRBD1. The CDR3 covers 16 residues. V shed 6 bases, J shed 4 bases, and the junction held 8 bases outside the gene matches. The germline gives CDR1 SNHLY, CDR2 FYNNEI. CDR3 coding DNA: TGTGCCAGCAGGGCTGACAGGGGAGCTTATAATTCACCCCTCCACTTT. The encoded protein is CASRADRGAYNSPLHF.

The chain uses TRBV7-8 and TRBJ1-1; D might be TRBD1 (6 bases). CDR1 is SGHVS, CDR2 FQNEAQ, per germline. V was cut by 5 bases and J by 4 bases, with 11 bases left in between. CDR3 length equals 13 residues. CDR3 nucleotide sequence: TGTGCCAGCAGCCACAGGGCGGGCACTGAAGCTTTCTTT. As protein: CASSHRAGTEAFF. Full variable domain (remainder filled in from reference TRBV7-8 and TRBJ1-1): GAGVSQSPRYKVAKRGQDVALRCDPISGHVSLFWYQQALGQGPEFLTYFQNEAQLDKSGLPSDRFFAERPEGSVSTLKIQRTQQEDSAVYLCASSHRAGTEAFFGQGTRLTVV.

This clone was observed once. The CDR3 coding sequence is TGTGCCAGCAGCTTAGGTGGACAGACCTACGAGCAGTACTTC. Its protein is CASSLGGQTYEQYF. The chain employs TRBV11-1 and TRBJ2-7; weak D call: TRBD1 (6 bases). The CDR3 is made up of 14 amino acids. Trimming left V 1 base short and J 2 bases short, with 9 bases between. The germline V gene encodes CDR1 SGHAT and CDR2 FQDESV (reference sequence). The full variable domain, with the rest looked up from reference TRBV11-1 and TRBJ2-7, is EAEVAQSPRYKITEKSQAVAFWCDPISGHATLYWYRQILGQGPELLVQFQDESVVDDSQLPKDRFSAERLKGVDSTLKIQPAELGDSAMYLCASSLGGQTYEQYFGPGTRLTVT.

J is TRBJ1-4 and V is TRBV5-1; 7 bases are a match to TRBD1. The CDR3 extends over 15 amino acids. Trimming removed 5 bases from V and 4 bases from J; junction bases left unmatched: 8. The germline V gene has CDR1 SGHRS and CDR2 YFSETQ. This CDR3 reads CASSAGTAINEKLFF. In nucleotides, the CDR3 is TGCGCCAGCAGTGCTGGGACAGCTATTAATGAAAAACTGTTTTTT.

This chain joins TRBV2 and TRBJ1-2; D call uncertain. Germline V gene data show CDR1 as SNHLY and CDR2 as FYNNEI. Trimming stripped 6 bases from V and 4 bases from J, with 18 bases between. The CDR3 spans 15 residues. CDR3 sequence (DNA): TGTGCCAGCAGGGGCACAGTGTCTATCCCCTATGGCTACACCTTC. Translation gives CASRGTVSIPYGYTF.

This clone occurred once. The chain carries TRBV6-5 and TRBJ1-1, with D perhaps matching TRBD1 (5 bases). The V end lost 2 bases, the J end lost 1 base, and 11 bases lay between the germline ends. The CDR3 is 15 amino acids. Germline-derived CDR1 and CDR2 are MNHEY and SVGAGI. CDR3 DNA sequence: TGTGCCAGCAGTTACCGAGCAGGGTGGAACACTGAAGCTTTCTTT. Translating it yields CASSYRAGWNTEAFF.

A word on this clone: The junction differs from germline at one of its ends, possibly a read error. This chain joins TRBV7-7 and TRBJ2-5; 8 bases fit TRBD2. In germline, CDR1 is SSHAT, CDR2 FNYEAQ (reference sequence). This CDR3 is 13 amino acids long. CDR3 amino acids: CASSPSGFETQYF. For the CDR3, the DNA is TGTGCTAGCAGCCCTAGCGGGTTCGAGACCCAGTACTTC. Full variable domain (rest looked up from reference TRBV7-7 and TRBJ2-5): GAGVSQSPRYKVTKRGQDVTLRCDPISSHATLYWYQQALGQGPEFLTYFNYEAQPDKSGLPSDRFSAERPEGSISTLTIQRTEQRDSAMYRCASSPSGFETQYFGPGTRLLVL.

The rearrangement uses TRBV5-5 and TRBJ2-1; 9 bases align to TRBD2. Germline loops: CDR1 SGHKS, CDR2 YYEKEE (reference sequence). The CDR3 is made up of 15 amino acids. The V segment lost 4 bases and the J segment 2 bases; nucleotides outside the gene matches: 4. The DNA of the CDR3 is TGTGCCAGCAGCAGAGCGGGGGGCGCCTACAATGAGCAGTTCTTC. It specifies CASSRAGGAYNEQFF.

The rearrangement uses TRBV6-2 or TRBV6-3 and TRBJ2-2, with D uncertain. V lost 5 bases and J 5 bases, leaving 9 bases between the germline ends. This CDR3 is built from 13 residues. Germline CDR1 reads MNHEY; CDR2 reads SVGEGT. The CDR3 protein is CASSPDGTGELFF. Here the CDR3 DNA reads TGTGCCAGCAGTCCCGACGGGACCGGGGAGCTGTTTTTT.

The genes are TRBV18 and TRBJ2-3, with 7 bases fitting TRBD1. Germline CDR1 and CDR2: KGHSH and LQKENI. The CDR3 sequence is 15 residues long. V lost 4 bases to trimming and J lost 5 bases; unmatched junction nucleotides: 9. CDR3 sequence (DNA): TGTGCCAGCTCACGACGACAGGGAGAAGAAGATACGCAGTATTTT. Amino acid sequence: CASSRRQGEEDTQYF.

The chain couples TRBV24-1 to TRBJ1-2; D is ambiguous. The CDR3 contains 17 residues. Per germline, CDR1 KGHDR and CDR2 SFDVKD. The V end was cut by 3 bases, the J end by 8 bases, with 24 bases between. The CDR3 region is CATSDTRKDHQSEGYTF. For the CDR3, the DNA is TGTGCCACCAGTGATACCCGGAAGGATCATCAATCGGAGGGCTACACCTTC.

In DNA, the CDR3 is TGTGCCAGCTCACGGGGCGGGGGGATCTACGAGCAGTACTTC. Amino acid sequence: CASSRGGGIYEQYF. The chain carries TRBV11-3 and TRBJ2-7; TRBD2 aligns across 8 bases. With 8 bases clipped from V and 3 bases from J, the junction kept 9 bases outside the gene matches. The CDR3 runs to 14 residues. Germline V lookup: CDR1 SGHNT, CDR2 YENEEA.

This clone was found once. V usage is TRBV7-8 and J usage is TRBJ2-1, with TRBD1 matching over 9 bases. The CDR3 consists of 15 residues. The V segment lost 5 bases and the J segment 4 bases; nucleotides outside the gene matches: 6. Germline loops: CDR1 SGHVS, CDR2 FQNEAQ. CDR3 sequence reads: CASSPRTGEYNEQFF. The CDR3 nucleotides are TGTGCCAGCAGCCCCCGGACAGGGGAATACAATGAGCAGTTCTTC.

The V gene is TRBV2, the J gene TRBJ2-2, with D unresolved. Trimming left V 6 bases short and J 1 base short, with 15 bases between. This CDR3 region has 16 residues. CDR1 and CDR2 from the germline V gene are SNHLY and FYNNEI. CDR3 bases: TGTGCCAGCAGCTTGGTCTCCCCGGGGAACACCGGGGAGCTGTTTTTT. It codes for CASSLVSPGNTGELFF.

This chain joins TRBV2 and TRBJ1-4; no firm D call. There are 12 residues in the CDR3. Trimming took 7 bases from V and 13 from J, leaving 16 bases between them. Germline V gene data show CDR1 as SNHLY and CDR2 as FYNNEI. The CDR3 nucleotides are TGTGCCAGCACAACTTCGGTTTTTGGACTGTTTTTT. Translation: CASTTSVFGLFF.

The genes are TRBV2 and TRBJ2-5, with 8 bases matching TRBD2. This CDR3 comprises 16 residues. The J segment lost 4 bases and the V segment lost 7 bases, leaving 14 bases of the junction unmatched. Germline assignment: CDR1 SNHLY and CDR2 FYNNEI. The CDR3: CASTVSGAGWLETQYF. The CDR3 DNA reads TGTGCCAGCACCGTTAGCGGGGCCGGGTGGCTAGAGACCCAGTACTTC.

The V call is TRBV5-1, the J call TRBJ2-7; TRBD2 might be the D (5 bases). CDR3 length: 15 amino acids. Trimming took 0 bases from V and 6 from J, leaving 16 bases between them. Germline CDR1 reads SGHRS; CDR2 reads YFSETQ. As DNA, the CDR3 is TGCGCCAGCAGCTTGGATCCGGGGTCGGGGAGCGAGCAGTACTTC. Translating it yields CASSLDPGSGSEQYF.

This chain uses TRBV28 with TRBJ1-5; 8 bases align to TRBD1. The ends lost 1 base at V and 5 bases at J; junction bases unmatched: 13. In germline, CDR1 is MDHEN, CDR2 SYDVKM. CDR3 length equals 18 residues. The CDR3 reads CASSLFFSRTGSHQPQHF. In DNA form, the CDR3 reads TGTGCCAGCAGTTTATTTTTCTCTCGGACAGGGTCCCATCAGCCCCAGCATTTT.

The chain employs TRBV5-1 and TRBJ1-4; D is uncertain. The CDR3 runs to 15 residues. Germline CDR1 SGHRS, CDR2 YFSETQ. Trimming stripped 4 bases from V and 5 bases from J, with 15 bases between. CDR3 DNA: TGCGCCAGCAGCACCCTGGAGGGCGCGAATGAAAAACTGTTTTTT. Amino acid sequence: CASSTLEGANEKLFF.

This rearrangement joins TRBV6-2 or TRBV6-3 to TRBJ1-4, with TRBD1 matching over 7 bases. V shed 4 bases, J shed 0 bases, and the junction held 5 bases outside the gene matches. CDR1 and CDR2 (germline): MNHEY, SVGEGT. The CDR3 length is 16 residues. CDR3 in amino acids: CASSSGGAATNEKLFF. CDR3 coding DNA: TGTGCCAGCAGTTCAGGGGGTGCTGCAACTAATGAAAAACTGTTTTTT.

V usage is TRBV5-1 and J usage is TRBJ1-1; D not certain. The germline gives CDR1 SGHRS, CDR2 YFSETQ. Deletions cut 0 bases from V and 2 bases from J, with 8 bases between. The CDR3 is made up of 14 amino acids. CDR3 DNA sequence: TGCGCCAGCAGCTTGGAGGCAGGTAACACTGAAGCTTTCTTT. Translation: CASSLEAGNTEAFF. The full variable domain, with the rest looked up from reference TRBV5-1 and TRBJ1-1, is KAGVTQTPRYLIKTRGQQVTLSCSPISGHRSVSWYQQTPGQGLQFLFEYFSETQRNKGNFPGRFSGRQFSNSRSEMNVSTLELGDSALYLCASSLEAGNTEAFFGQGTRLTVV.

The chain employs TRBV5-1 and TRBJ2-5; a possible D gene is TRBD1 (6 bases). The germline CDR1 and CDR2 sequences are SGHRS and YFSETQ. V gave up 0 bases and J gave up 2 bases, with 8 bases separating them. This CDR3 has 14 amino acids. In DNA, the CDR3 is TGCGCCAGCAGCTTGGGGGGGACACAAGAGACCCAGTACTTC. Translating it yields CASSLGGTQETQYF.

CDR3 sequence: CASSLGGTAWGTDTQYF. DNA of the CDR3: TGTGCCAGCAGCTTGGGGGGGACAGCCTGGGGCACAGATACGCAGTATTTT. The chain employs TRBV5-4 and TRBJ2-3; 7 nucleotides agree with TRBD1. CDR3 length: 17 residues. Germline assignment: CDR1 SGHNT and CDR2 YYREEE (reference sequence). Losses at the gene ends were 0 bases for V and 1 base for J; bases not matched to a gene: 8.